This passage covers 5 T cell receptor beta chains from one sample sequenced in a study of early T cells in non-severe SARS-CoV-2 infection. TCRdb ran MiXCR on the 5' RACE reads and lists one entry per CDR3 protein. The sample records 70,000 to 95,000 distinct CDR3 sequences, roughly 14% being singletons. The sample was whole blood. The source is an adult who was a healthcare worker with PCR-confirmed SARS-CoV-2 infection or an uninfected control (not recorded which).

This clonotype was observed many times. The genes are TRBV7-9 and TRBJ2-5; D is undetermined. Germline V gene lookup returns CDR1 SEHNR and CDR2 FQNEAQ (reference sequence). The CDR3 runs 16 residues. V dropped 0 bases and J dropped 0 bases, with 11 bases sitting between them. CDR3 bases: TGTGCCAGCAGCTTAGCCCGCGTCAGCTACCAAGAGACCCAGTACTTC. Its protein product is CASSLARVSYQETQYF.

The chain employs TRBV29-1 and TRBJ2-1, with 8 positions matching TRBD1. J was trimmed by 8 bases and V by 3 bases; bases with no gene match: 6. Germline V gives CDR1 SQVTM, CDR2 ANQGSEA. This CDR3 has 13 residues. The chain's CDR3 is CSVDGQGADEQFF. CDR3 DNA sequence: TGCAGCGTTGACGGGCAGGGGGCAGATGAGCAGTTCTTC.

In DNA form, the CDR3 reads TGTGCCAGCAGCTTAGGTCACGCGGGGGGGACAGATACGCAGTATTTT. It codes for CASSLGHAGGTDTQYF. The chain couples TRBV7-2 to TRBJ2-3, with 9 bases lining up with TRBD2. The CDR3 length is 16 residues. Germline V lookup: CDR1 SGHTA, CDR2 FQGNSA. Trimming at V came to 1 base and at J to 3 bases, leaving 5 bases not matched to a gene.

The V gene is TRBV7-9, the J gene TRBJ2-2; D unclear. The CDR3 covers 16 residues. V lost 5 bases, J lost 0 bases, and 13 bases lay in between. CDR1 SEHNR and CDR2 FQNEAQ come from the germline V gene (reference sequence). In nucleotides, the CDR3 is TGTGCCAGCAGCCCCCGGTCTATTCCGAACACCGGGGAGCTGTTTTTT. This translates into CASSPRSIPNTGELFF. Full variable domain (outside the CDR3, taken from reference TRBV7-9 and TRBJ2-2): DTGVSQNPRHKITKRGQNVTFRCDPISEHNRLYWYRQTLGQGPEFLTYFQNEAQLEKSRLLSDRFSAERPKGSFSTLEIQRTEQGDSAMYLCASSPRSIPNTGELFFGEGSRLTVL.

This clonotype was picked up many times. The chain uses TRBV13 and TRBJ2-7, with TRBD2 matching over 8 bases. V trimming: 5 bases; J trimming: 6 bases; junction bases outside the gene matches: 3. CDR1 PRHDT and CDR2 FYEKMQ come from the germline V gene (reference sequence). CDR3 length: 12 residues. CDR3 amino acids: CASSREGSEQYV. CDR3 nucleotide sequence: TGTGCCAGCAGCCGGGAGGGAAGCGAGCAGTACGTC.